The 21 T cell receptor beta chains below were found in one sample sequenced in a study of blood T cells in healthy people across ages. A J-beta primer mix and a sample-barcoded 5' primer were used in a second PCR of about 7 to 11 cycles. MiXCR, run by TCRdb on the 5' RACE reads, gives a single entry per CDR3 protein. Of approximately 810,000 distinct CDR3 sequences in the sample, under 35% were seen once. Sequencing was done on a sample of blood. The receptors derive from a woman at least 80 years old in good health.

J is TRBJ1-5 and V is TRBV6-2 or TRBV6-3; TRBD1 matches 10 bases. This CDR3 has 15 amino acids. The V segment lost 2 bases and the J segment 3 bases; nucleotides outside the gene matches: 1. Germline CDR1 reads MNHEY; CDR2 reads SVGEGT. CDR3 in amino acids: CASSYDRGLNQPQHF. DNA for the CDR3: TGTGCCAGCAGTTACGACAGGGGGCTCAATCAGCCCCAGCATTTT.

This clonotype was picked up many times. The V gene is TRBV14, the J gene TRBJ2-5; 7 bases align to TRBD1. Germline CDR1 SGHDN, CDR2 FVKESK. The junction had 9 bases not matched to a gene; V was cut back by 3 bases and J by 2 bases. This CDR3 is built from 16 residues. Written as DNA, the CDR3 is TGTGCCAGCAGCCAGGCCCCAGGGGGACAGCAAGAGACCCAGTACTTC. Translating it yields CASSQAPGGQQETQYF. The variable domain in full, with the rest retrieved from reference TRBV14 and TRBJ2-5, is EAGVTQFPSHSVIEKGQTVTLRCDPISGHDNLYWYRRVMGKEIKFLLHFVKESKQDESGMPNNRFLAERTGGTYSTLKVQPAELEDSGVYFCASSQAPGGQQETQYFGPGTRLLVL.

V and J are TRBV12-3 or TRBV12-4 and TRBJ2-1; tentative D call: TRBD1 (6 bases). Trimming took off 4 bases at V and 9 bases at J, with 16 bases between the two ends. This CDR3 spans 14 amino acids. CDR3 region: CASSWTVRAGEQFF. CDR3 sequence (DNA): TGTGCCAGCAGTTGGACAGTGCGAGCAGGTGAGCAGTTCTTC.

With respect to this clonotype: A read error may produce the germline difference seen at one junction end. The chain carries TRBV7-9 and TRBJ2-5; TRBD2 agrees at 10 bases. The CDR3 loop spans 16 amino acids. Germline values: CDR1 SEHNR, CDR2 FQNEAQ (reference sequence). This chain's CDR3 is CASSLGGTSVGEAQYF. As DNA, the CDR3 is TGTGCCAGCAGCCTCGGGGGGACTAGCGTCGGAGAGGCCCAGTACTTC.

Worth noting for this clonotype: The junction differs from germline at one of its ends, possibly a read error. J is TRBJ2-3 and V is TRBV24-1; 8 bases line up with TRBD2. In germline, CDR1 is KGHDR, CDR2 SFDVKD. The CDR3 has 14 amino acids. In DNA, the CDR3 is TGTGCCACCAGCAAGCGGGGGAACACAGATATGCAGTATTTT. Translated: CATSKRGNTDMQYF.

This clonotype was seen ten or more times. The chain is built from TRBV6-2 or TRBV6-3 and TRBJ2-1; 10 bases map to TRBD2. There are 17 residues in the CDR3. Losses at the gene ends were 2 bases for V and 8 bases for J; bases not matched to a gene: 12. Germline V gives CDR1 MNHEY, CDR2 SVGEGT. CDR3 amino acids: CASSYTLGLARDDEQFF. For the CDR3, the DNA is TGTGCCAGCAGTTACACCCTGGGACTAGCGAGGGATGATGAGCAGTTCTTC.

This clonotype was counted at least ten times. The chain uses TRBV4-3 and TRBJ2-3; possibly TRBD1 or TRBD2 for D (5 bases each). With 0 bases removed from V and 3 bases from J, the gap between germline ends came to 7 bases. In germline, CDR1 is LGHNA, CDR2 YSLEER. The CDR3 has 14 amino acids. The CDR3 region is CASSQDWGTDTQYF. CDR3 DNA: TGCGCCAGCAGCCAAGACTGGGGGACAGATACGCAGTATTTT.

This clonotype was detected a few times. The chain carries TRBV4-2 and TRBJ2-2; TRBD2 is a possible D gene (6 bases). Trimming cost V 0 bases and J 7 bases, with 12 bases left between them. Germline CDR1 is LGHNA and CDR2 is YNFKEQ. The CDR3 length is 15 residues. The CDR3 reads CASSQESWGGGELFF. DNA for the CDR3: TGTGCCAGCAGCCAAGAATCGTGGGGAGGCGGGGAGCTGTTTTTT.

Comments on this clonotype: A read error may be the cause here, since a much bigger clone is one base away. The V gene is TRBV5-1, the J gene TRBJ1-5; 8 bases line up with TRBD1. The germline V gene has CDR1 SGHRS and CDR2 YFSETQ. The CDR3 has 15 residues. CDR3 loop: CVSSSGQGGNQPQHF. Written as DNA, the CDR3 is TGCGTCAGCAGCTCCGGACAGGGCGGCAATCAGCCCCAGCATTTT.

About this clonotype itself: This clone may be a read error of a much larger clone one base away. The chain couples TRBV9 to TRBJ2-3; tentatively, D is TRBD1 or TRBD2 (5 bases each). Germline CDR1 SGDLS, CDR2 YYNGEE. This CDR3 has 14 residues. This CDR3 reads CVSSVPGATDTQYF. The DNA of the CDR3 is TGTGTCAGCAGCGTACCCGGGGCCACAGATACGCAGTATTTT. Looking up the rest from reference TRBV9 and TRBJ2-3 gives the full variable domain: DSGVTQTPKHLITATGQRVTLRCSPRSGDLSVYWYQQSLDQGLQFLIQYYNGEERAKGNILERFSAQQFPDLHSELNLSSLELGDSALYFCVSSVPGATDTQYFGPGTRLTVL.

The chain combines TRBV7-2 with TRBJ1-5; D is uncertain. The V end lost 5 bases, the J end lost 0 bases, and 11 bases lay between the germline ends. CDR1 is SGHTA and CDR2 is FQGNSA in the germline V gene. The CDR3 covers 15 residues. CDR3 DNA sequence: TGTGCCAGCAGCCAAAGCGGGAGTAGCAATCAGCCCCAGCATTTT. Its translation is CASSQSGSSNQPQHF. The full variable domain, with the rest looked up from reference TRBV7-2 and TRBJ1-5, is GAGVSQSPSNKVTEKGKDVELRCDPISGHTALYWYRQSLGQGLEFLIYFQGNSAPDKSGLPSDRFSAERTGGSVSTLTIQRTQQEDSAVYLCASSQSGSSNQPQHFGDGTRLSIL.

In its sample, this clonotype was seen many times. J is TRBJ2-5 and V is TRBV7-2; D may be TRBD1 or TRBD2 (5 bases each). CDR1 and CDR2 from the germline V gene are SGHTA and FQGNSA. Trimming stripped 3 bases from V and 4 bases from J, with 18 bases between. This CDR3 contains 16 residues. This CDR3 reads CASSFEGRVVSETQYF. The CDR3 DNA sequence: TGTGCCAGCAGCTTTGAGGGCAGGGTCGTTTCAGAGACCCAGTACTTC.

Of note for this clonotype: This clone may be a read error of a much larger clone one base away. The chain employs TRBV28 and TRBJ1-4; a weak D match, TRBD1 (6 bases). CDR1 and CDR2 from the germline V gene are MDHEN and SYDVKM. The CDR3 has 15 residues. DNA of the CDR3: TGTGCCAGCAGTATACAGGGTGCGACTAATGACAAACTGTTTTTT. It yields the protein CASSIQGATNDKLFF.

This clonotype was detected many times. The chain employs TRBV5-1 and TRBJ2-4, with TRBD2 as a possible D gene (6 bases). Trimming took 3 bases from V and 6 from J, leaving 10 bases between them. The CDR3 runs to 13 residues. Germline CDR1 is SGHRS and CDR2 is YFSETQ. The CDR3 spells CASSSPGVNIQYF. As DNA, the CDR3 is TGCGCCAGCAGCTCCCCGGGGGTAAACATTCAGTACTTC.

As regards this clonotype: This may be a read error, as it is one base from a much larger clone. This chain joins TRBV12-3 or TRBV12-4 and TRBJ2-3, with D perhaps TRBD1 (6 bases). The CDR3 is 15 amino acids. The CDR3 reads CASSSTGRREDAQYF. The CDR3, as DNA: TGTGCCAGCAGTTCCACAGGGAGAAGGGAAGATGCGCAGTATTTT.

Only a few counts were recorded for this clonotype. The V gene is TRBV12-5, the J gene TRBJ2-4; no reliable D call. CDR1 and CDR2 (germline): LGHNT, FRNRAP. The germline V and J ends were trimmed by 2 bases and 0 bases, with 17 bases remaining between them. CDR3 length: 18 residues. The CDR3 DNA reads TGTGCTAGTGGTTTGATTGTAAGTGTCCCAGGAGCCAAAAACATTCAGTACTTC. Translating gives CASGLIVSVPGAKNIQYF.

Points on this clonotype: One base away lies a much larger clone, so this may be a sequencing read error. The chain joins TRBV12-3 or TRBV12-4 to TRBJ2-3; 7 bases are a match to TRBD2. The CDR3 length is 17 residues. The V segment lost 7 bases and the J segment 4 bases; nucleotides outside the gene matches: 17. CDR3 loop: CASIRSGTTSSADTQYF. The CDR3 DNA is TGTGCCAGCATCAGATCCGGGACTACAAGTAGCGCAGATACGCAGTATTTT.

This clonotype was observed a single time. The CDR3 DNA follows: TGTGCCAGCAGCTTAGAAGCCGGGGCGAGGGACAAAAACATTCAGTACTTC. Its protein is CASSLEAGARDKNIQYF. The J gene is TRBJ2-4, the V gene TRBV11-2; D tentatively reads TRBD1 or TRBD2 (5 bases each). Germline V gene data show CDR1 as SGHAT and CDR2 as FQNNGV. The V end was cut by 0 bases, the J end by 3 bases, with 15 bases between. This CDR3 has 17 amino acids. The full variable domain, in which reference TRBV11-2 and TRBJ2-4 provide the parts outside the CDR3, is EAGVAQSPRYKIIEKRQSVAFWCNPISGHATLYWYQQILGQGPKLLIQFQNNGVVDDSQLPKDRFSAERLKGVDSTLKIQPAKLEDSAVYLCASSLEAGARDKNIQYFGAGTRLSVL.

CDR3 region: CSVGGTTSGSSYEQYF. The CDR3, as DNA: TGCAGCGTTGGGGGGACAACTAGCGGCAGCTCCTACGAGCAGTACTTC. The chain joins TRBV29-1 to TRBJ2-7, with 8 bases aligning to TRBD2. The germline gives CDR1 SQVTM, CDR2 ANQGSEA. CDR3 length equals 16 residues. V lost 4 bases, J lost 0 bases, and 11 bases stayed unmatched.

In this sample, this clonotype turned up many times. The CDR3 nucleotides are TGTGCCAGCAGCCTTAGCGTTGGCCTCACAGATACGCAGTATTTT. It encodes CASSLSVGLTDTQYF. This rearrangement joins TRBV9 to TRBJ2-3, with D possibly being TRBD2 (5 bases). The CDR3 is 15 residues long. Trimming stripped 4 bases from V and 2 bases from J, with 14 bases between. Germline V gives CDR1 SGDLS, CDR2 YYNGEE.

V gene TRBV20-1 combines with J gene TRBJ2-1; 13 nucleotides align to TRBD2. The CDR3 is made up of 18 amino acids. Germline V gene lookup returns CDR1 DFQATT and CDR2 SNEGSKA (reference sequence). The J segment lost 15 bases and the V segment lost 2 bases, leaving 22 bases of the junction unmatched. The CDR3 here is CSARSYRNTSGGGNKRFF. The CDR3 DNA follows: TGCAGTGCTAGATCATATAGGAATACTAGCGGGGGGGGAAATAAGCGGTTCTTC.